This T cell receptor beta chain was documented in a study of blood T cell repertoires in COVID-19. Libraries were prepared by immunoSEQ multiplex PCR; TCRdb keeps only in-frame clonotypes and omits some of them. The sample has 62,000 or so clones, 88% seen once. This CDR3 is built from 13 residues. The V gene lost 4 bases and the J gene lost 5 bases, with 12 bases spanning the gap. The germline gives CDR1 MNHEY, CDR2 SVGEGT. Material for sequencing was peripheral blood. This receptor was taken from a human donor in a cohort sampled during active COVID-19. The chain has TRBV6-2 or TRBV6-3 and TRBJ2-7, with a possible D match to TRBD1 (5 bases). CDR3: CASSWQGKDEQYF. As DNA, the CDR3 is TGTGCCAGCAGTTGGCAGGGAAAGGACGAGCAGTACTTC.